The 3 T cell receptor beta chains below all came from one sample that was sequenced in a study of monozygotic twins with cystic fibrosis. Libraries were prepared by immunoSEQ multiplex PCR; TCRdb keeps only in-frame clonotypes and omits some of them. The table lists about 20,000 clones, approximately 87% of them singletons. What was sequenced was blood. Every receptor here comes from a woman aged 25 to 45 with cystic fibrosis.

This chain connects TRBV5-1 to TRBJ2-3, with 10 bases aligning to TRBD2. The CDR3 is made up of 15 amino acids. CDR1 and CDR2 from the germline V gene are SGHRS and YFSETQ. The ends lost 4 bases at V and 6 bases at J; junction bases unmatched: 8. CDR3: CASSQGLARQDTQYF. The CDR3 nucleotides are TGCGCCAGCAGCCAGGGACTAGCGAGGCAGGATACGCAGTATTTT. Looking up the rest from reference TRBV5-1 and TRBJ2-3 gives the full variable domain: KAGVTQTPRYLIKTRGQQVTLSCSPISGHRSVSWYQQTPGQGLQFLFEYFSETQRNKGNFPGRFSGRQFSNSRSEMNVSTLELGDSALYLCASSQGLARQDTQYFGPGTRLTVL.

The sample holds a few counts of this clone. J is TRBJ2-3 and V is TRBV7-8; 8 bases agree with TRBD1. V was clipped by 5 bases and J by 1 base; unmatched bases: 5. This CDR3 contains 15 residues. The germline CDR1 and CDR2 sequences are SGHVS and FQNEAQ. The CDR3 sequence: CASSGRGRGTDTQYF. The CDR3 coding sequence is TGTGCCAGCAGCGGCAGGGGGCGAGGCACAGATACGCAGTATTTT.

The gene calls are TRBV21-1 and TRBJ2-5; the tabulated D call, TRBD1, remains unverified against the DNA. TRBV21-1 is recorded as a pseudogene. The CDR3 has 15 residues. The CDR3 protein is CASSKGRGPEETQYF. Here the CDR3 DNA reads TGTGCCAGCAGCAAGGGCAGGGGGCCGGAGGAGACCCAGTACTTC.